This TCR beta chain was observed in a study of shared T cell receptors in the human thymus. Using immunoSEQ multiplex PCR, the repertoire was profiled, and TCRdb retains in-frame clones only, with some absent. The repertoire holds around 730,000 clones, 80% to 90% seen once, with approximately 0.01% in the top ten. This CDR3 has 13 amino acids. Germline-derived CDR1 and CDR2 are MNHNY and SVGAGI (reference sequence). Trimming left V 7 bases short and J 8 bases short, with 17 bases between. The sample also formed part of further work on human thymus T cells. That investigation notes: Corrective surgery for congenital heart defects was being performed on the healthy Finnish infants who served as donors. Corrective cardiac surgery supplied the resected thymus tissue. V and J genes seemed to be used with bias in thymic and blood repertoires. Related research found strongly overlapping thymic repertoires in unrelated individuals.

The TCR sequence derives from a girl under three years old with a congenital heart defect. The chain couples TRBV6-6 to TRBJ1-1, with TRBD1 as a possible D gene (6 bases). The source material was thymocytes. CDR3 sequence reads: CASKIQGGREAFF. The DNA for the CDR3 is TGTGCCAGCAAAATTCAAGGGGGTAGAGAAGCTTTCTTT.